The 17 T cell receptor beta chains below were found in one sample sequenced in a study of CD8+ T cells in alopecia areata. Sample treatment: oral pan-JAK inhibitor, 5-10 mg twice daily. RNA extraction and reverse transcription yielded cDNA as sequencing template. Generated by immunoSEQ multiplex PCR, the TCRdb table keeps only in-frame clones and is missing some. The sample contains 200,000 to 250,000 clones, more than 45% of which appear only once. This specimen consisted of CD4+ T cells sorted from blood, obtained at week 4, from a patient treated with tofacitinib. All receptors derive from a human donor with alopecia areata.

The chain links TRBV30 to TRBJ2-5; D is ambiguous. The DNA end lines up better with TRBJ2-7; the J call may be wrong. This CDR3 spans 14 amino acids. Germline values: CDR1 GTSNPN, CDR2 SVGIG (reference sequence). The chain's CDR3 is CAWSVRMGSYEQYF. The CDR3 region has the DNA TGTGCCTGGAGTGTAAGGATGGGATCCTACGAGCAGTACTTC.

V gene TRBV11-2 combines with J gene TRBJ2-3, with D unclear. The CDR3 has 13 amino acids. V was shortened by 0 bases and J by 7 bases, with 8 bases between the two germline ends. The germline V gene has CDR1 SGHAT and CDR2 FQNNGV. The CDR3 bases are TGTGCCAGCAGCTTAGATCCGACTCATACGCAGTATTTT. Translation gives CASSLDPTHTQYF.

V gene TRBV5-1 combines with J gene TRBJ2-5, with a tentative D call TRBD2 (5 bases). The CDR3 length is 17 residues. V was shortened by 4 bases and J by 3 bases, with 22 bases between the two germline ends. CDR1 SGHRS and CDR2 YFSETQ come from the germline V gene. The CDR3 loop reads CASSLTEGYTLEETQYF. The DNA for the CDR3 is TGCGCCAGCAGCCTCACTGAGGGTTATACACTAGAAGAGACCCAGTACTTC.

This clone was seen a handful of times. The CDR3 protein is CSVEEAEGIPVNYGYTF. The CDR3 DNA sequence: TGCAGCGTTGAAGAAGCTGAGGGGATTCCGGTTAACTATGGCTACACCTTC. J is TRBJ1-2 and V is TRBV29-1; perhaps TRBD1 as D (5 bases). CDR1 SQVTM and CDR2 ANQGSEA come from the germline V gene. This CDR3 spans 17 amino acids. V lost 0 bases and J 1 base, leaving 18 bases between the germline ends.

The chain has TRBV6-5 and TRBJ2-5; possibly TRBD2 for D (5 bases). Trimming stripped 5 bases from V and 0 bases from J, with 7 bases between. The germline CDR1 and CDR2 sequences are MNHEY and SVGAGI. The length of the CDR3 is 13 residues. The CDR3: CASSRGNQETQYF. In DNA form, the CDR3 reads TGTGCCAGCAGTCGGGGTAACCAAGAGACCCAGTACTTC.

CDR3 amino acids: CASARSGGFTDTQYF. The DNA of the CDR3 is TGTGCCAGCGCTCGATCGGGAGGTTTCACAGATACGCAGTATTTT. This chain links TRBV6-5 with TRBJ2-3, with 7 bases lining up with TRBD2. CDR1 and CDR2 (germline): MNHEY, SVGAGI. The CDR3 loop spans 15 amino acids. V lost 8 bases, J lost 2 bases, and 10 bases stayed unmatched.

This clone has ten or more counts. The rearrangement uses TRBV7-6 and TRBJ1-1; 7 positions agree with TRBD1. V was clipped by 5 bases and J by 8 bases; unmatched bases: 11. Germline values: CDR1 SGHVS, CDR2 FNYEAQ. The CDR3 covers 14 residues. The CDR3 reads CASSPRGGGAEAFF. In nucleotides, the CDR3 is TGTGCCAGCAGCCCGAGGGGAGGGGGCGCAGAAGCTTTCTTT.

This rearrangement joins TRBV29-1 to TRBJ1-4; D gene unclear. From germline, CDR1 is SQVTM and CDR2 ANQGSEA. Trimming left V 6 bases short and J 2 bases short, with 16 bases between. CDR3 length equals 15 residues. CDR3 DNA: TGCAGCGTCCGGACCCTACTAGGGACTAATGAAAAACTGTTTTTT. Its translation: CSVRTLLGTNEKLFF.

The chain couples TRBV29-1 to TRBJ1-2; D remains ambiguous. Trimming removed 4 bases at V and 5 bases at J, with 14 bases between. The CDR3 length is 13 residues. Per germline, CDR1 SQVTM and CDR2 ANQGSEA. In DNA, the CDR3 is TGCAGCGTTGTACCCTTCTCTGGGTATGGCTACACCTTC. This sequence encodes CSVVPFSGYGYTF.

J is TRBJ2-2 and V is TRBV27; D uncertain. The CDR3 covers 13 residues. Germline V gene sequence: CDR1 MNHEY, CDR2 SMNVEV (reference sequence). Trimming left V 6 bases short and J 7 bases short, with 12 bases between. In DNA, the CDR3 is TGTGCCAGCAGACCCCGGGCTGGCGGGGAGCTGTTTTTT. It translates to CASRPRAGGELFF.

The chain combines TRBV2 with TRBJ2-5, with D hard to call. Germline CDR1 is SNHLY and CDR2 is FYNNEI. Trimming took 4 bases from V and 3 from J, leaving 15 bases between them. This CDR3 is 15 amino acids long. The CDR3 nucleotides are TGTGCCAGCAGTGTCATATCCTCCCGGGAAGAGACCCAGTACTTC. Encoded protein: CASSVISSREETQYF.

CDR3 sequence (DNA): TGTGCCTGGAATCCGGGACAGGTGTCCCCTGGCTACACCTTC. Its translation: CAWNPGQVSPGYTF. The chain carries TRBV30 and TRBJ1-2; 8 bases map to TRBD1. There are 14 residues in the CDR3. The germline V gene has CDR1 GTSNPN and CDR2 SVGIG (reference sequence). J gave up 7 bases and V 4 bases, and 11 bases lay outside the gene matches.

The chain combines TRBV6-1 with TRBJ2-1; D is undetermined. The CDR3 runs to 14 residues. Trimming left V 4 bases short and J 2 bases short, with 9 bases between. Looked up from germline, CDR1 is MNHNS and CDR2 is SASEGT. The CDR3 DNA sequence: TGTGCCAGCAGTGTGGGCACAACCTACAATGAGCAGTTCTTC. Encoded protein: CASSVGTTYNEQFF.

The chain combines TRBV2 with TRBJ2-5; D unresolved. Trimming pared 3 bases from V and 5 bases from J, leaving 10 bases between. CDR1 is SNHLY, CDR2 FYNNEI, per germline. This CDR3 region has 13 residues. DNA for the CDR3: TGTGCCAGCAGTGAGGGGATCGTGGAGACCCAGTACTTC. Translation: CASSEGIVETQYF.

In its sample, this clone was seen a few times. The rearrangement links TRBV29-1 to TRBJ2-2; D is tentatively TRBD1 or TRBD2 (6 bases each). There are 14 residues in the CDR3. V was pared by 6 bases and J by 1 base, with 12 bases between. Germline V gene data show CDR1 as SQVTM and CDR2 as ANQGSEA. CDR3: CSVCEGGNTGELFF. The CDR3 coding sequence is TGCAGCGTCTGCGAGGGGGGGAACACCGGGGAGCTGTTTTTT.

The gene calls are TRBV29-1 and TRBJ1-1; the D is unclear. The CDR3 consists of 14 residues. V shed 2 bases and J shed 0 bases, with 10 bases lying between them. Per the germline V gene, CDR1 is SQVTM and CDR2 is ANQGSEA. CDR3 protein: CSVENPSMNTEAFF. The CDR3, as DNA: TGCAGCGTTGAAAACCCTTCCATGAACACTGAAGCTTTCTTT.

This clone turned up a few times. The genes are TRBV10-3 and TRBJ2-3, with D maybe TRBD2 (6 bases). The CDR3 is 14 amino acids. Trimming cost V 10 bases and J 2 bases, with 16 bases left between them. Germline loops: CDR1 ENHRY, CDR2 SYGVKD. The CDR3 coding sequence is TGTGCCACCGCGGCCGGGGGACCCACAGATACGCAGTATTTT. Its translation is CATAAGGPTDTQYF.